The clone carrying this TCR beta chain has a single count. Antigen unknown. Other DNA sequences in the same sample also yield this CDR3. Clones were sequenced by immunoSEQ multiplex PCR, and TCRdb holds only the in-frame ones, with some missing. Here the sample spans roughly 350,000 clones, 75% to 90% being singletons. This sample stems from a study of Ad26.COV2.S vaccination and SARS-CoV-2 variants. Whole-study context: Intramuscularly, Ad26.COV2.S was given either once or twice, 56 days apart. Study-wide points: The TCR-based breadth and depth measures might underestimate overall T cell responses. Breadth of non-spike TCRs did not differ between vaccinees and placebo recipients.

Specified treatment: 15 to 20 received Ad26.COV2.S at low or high dose, single or two shots; about five received placebo; per-sample allocation not given. Sampling happened 63 days after the first vaccine or placebo injection. From germline, CDR1 is SEHNR and CDR2 FQNEAQ (reference sequence). V was shortened by 0 bases and J by 0 bases, with 6 bases between the two germline ends. This CDR3 comprises 14 residues. This receptor was identified in a person between 18 and 65 years old who received the Ad26.COV2.S COVID-19 vaccine or a placebo. The sequencing here drew on peripheral blood, taken in a trial of Ad26.COV2.S vaccine versus placebo. The chain recombines TRBV7-9 with TRBJ2-7, with D unresolved. CDR3 nucleotides: TGTGCCAGCAGCTTAGCGGGATTCTCCTACGAGCAGTACTTC. Amino acid sequence: CASSLAGFSYEQYF. The entire variable domain, with the rest obtained from reference TRBV7-9 and TRBJ2-7, is as follows: DTGVSQNPRHKITKRGQNVTFRCDPISEHNRLYWYRQTLGQGPEFLTYFQNEAQLEKSRLLSDRFSAERPKGSFSTLEIQRTEQGDSAMYLCASSLAGFSYEQYFGPGTRLTVT.